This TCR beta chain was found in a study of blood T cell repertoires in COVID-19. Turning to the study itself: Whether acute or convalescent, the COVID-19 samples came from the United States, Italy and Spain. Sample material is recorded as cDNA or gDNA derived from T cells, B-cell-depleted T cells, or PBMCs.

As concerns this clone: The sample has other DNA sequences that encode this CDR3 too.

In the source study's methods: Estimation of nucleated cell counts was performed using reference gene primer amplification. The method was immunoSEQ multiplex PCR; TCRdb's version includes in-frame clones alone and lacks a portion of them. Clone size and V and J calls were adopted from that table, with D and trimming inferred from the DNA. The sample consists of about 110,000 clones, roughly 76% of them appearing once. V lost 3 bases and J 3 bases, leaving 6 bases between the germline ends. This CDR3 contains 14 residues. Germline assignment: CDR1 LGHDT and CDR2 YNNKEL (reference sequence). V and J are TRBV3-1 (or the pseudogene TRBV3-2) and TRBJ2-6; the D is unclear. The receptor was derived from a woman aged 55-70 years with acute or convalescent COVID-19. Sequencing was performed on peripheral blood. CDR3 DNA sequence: TGTGCCAGCAGCCATTCTAGTGGGGCCAACGTCCTGACTTTC. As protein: CASSHSSGANVLTF.